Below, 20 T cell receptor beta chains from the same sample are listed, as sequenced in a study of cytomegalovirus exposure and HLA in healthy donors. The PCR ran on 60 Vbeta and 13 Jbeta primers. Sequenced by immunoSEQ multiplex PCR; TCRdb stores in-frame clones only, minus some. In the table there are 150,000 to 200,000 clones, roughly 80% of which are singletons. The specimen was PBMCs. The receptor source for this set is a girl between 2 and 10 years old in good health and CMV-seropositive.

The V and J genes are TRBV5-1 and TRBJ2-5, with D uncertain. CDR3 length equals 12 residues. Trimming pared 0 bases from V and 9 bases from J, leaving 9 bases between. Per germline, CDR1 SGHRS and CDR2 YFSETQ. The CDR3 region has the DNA TGCGCCAGCAGCTTGGGGCAGGCCCCCCAGTACTTC. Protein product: CASSLGQAPQYF.

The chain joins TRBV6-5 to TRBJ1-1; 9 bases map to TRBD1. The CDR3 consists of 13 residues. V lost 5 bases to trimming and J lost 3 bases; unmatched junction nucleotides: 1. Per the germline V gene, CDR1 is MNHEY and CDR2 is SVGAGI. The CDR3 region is CASSRDRDTEAFF. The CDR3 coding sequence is TGTGCCAGCAGTCGGGACAGGGACACTGAAGCTTTCTTT.

The CDR3 nucleotides read TGCGCCAGCAGCCAAATTAGCGGAGGCTACGAGCAGTACTTC. This gives the protein CASSQISGGYEQYF. The rearrangement links TRBV4-1 to TRBJ2-7; the D gene is possibly TRBD2 (6 bases). V shed 2 bases and J shed 3 bases, with 11 bases lying between them. This CDR3 has 14 amino acids. Per the germline V gene, CDR1 is MGHRA and CDR2 is YSYEKL.

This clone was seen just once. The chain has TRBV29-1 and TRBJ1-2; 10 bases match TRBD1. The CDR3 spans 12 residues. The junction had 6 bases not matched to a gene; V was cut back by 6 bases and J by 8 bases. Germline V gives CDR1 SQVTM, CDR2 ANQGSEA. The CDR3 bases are TGCAGCGTGCGACAGGGGGCTAGGGGCTACACCTTC. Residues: CSVRQGARGYTF.

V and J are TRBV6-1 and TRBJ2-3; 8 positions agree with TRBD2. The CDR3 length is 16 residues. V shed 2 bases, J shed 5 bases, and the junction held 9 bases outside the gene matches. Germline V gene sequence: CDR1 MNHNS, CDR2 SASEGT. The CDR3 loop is CASSEMGGRTVDTQYF. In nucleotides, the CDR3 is TGTGCCAGCAGTGAAATGGGCGGGAGGACTGTAGATACGCAGTATTTT.

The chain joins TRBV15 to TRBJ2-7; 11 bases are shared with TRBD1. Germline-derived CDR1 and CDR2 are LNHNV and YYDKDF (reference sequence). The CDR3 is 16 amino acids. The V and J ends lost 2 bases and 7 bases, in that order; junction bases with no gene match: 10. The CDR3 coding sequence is TGTGCCACCAGCAGACGGGGTGGACAGGGGGCGAGAGAGCAGTACTTC. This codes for CATSRRGGQGAREQYF.

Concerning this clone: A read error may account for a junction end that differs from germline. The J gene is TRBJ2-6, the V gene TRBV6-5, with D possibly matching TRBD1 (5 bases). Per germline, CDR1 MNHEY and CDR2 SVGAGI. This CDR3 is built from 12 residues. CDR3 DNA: TGTGCCAGCATTTCTGGGGCCAACGTCCTGCCTTTC. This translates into CASISGANVLPF.

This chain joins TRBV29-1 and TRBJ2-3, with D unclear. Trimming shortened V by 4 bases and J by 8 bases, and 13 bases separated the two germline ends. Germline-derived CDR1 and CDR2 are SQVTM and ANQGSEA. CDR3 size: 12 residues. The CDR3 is CSVVVAAGTQYF. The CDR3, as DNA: TGCAGCGTTGTGGTAGCAGCCGGTACGCAGTATTTT.

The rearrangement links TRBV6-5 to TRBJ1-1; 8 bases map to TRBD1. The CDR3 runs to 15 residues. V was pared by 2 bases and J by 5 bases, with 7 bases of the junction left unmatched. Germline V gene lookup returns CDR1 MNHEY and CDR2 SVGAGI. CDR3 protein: CASSYPGQGGTEAFF. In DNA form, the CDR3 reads TGTGCCAGCAGTTACCCTGGACAGGGAGGTACTGAAGCTTTCTTT.

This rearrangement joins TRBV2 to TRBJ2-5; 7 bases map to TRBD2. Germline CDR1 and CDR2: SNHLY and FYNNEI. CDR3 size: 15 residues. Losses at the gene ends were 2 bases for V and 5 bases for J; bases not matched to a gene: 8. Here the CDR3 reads CASSEFAGARETQYF. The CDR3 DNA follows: TGTGCCAGCAGTGAATTCGCGGGAGCTCGGGAGACCCAGTACTTC.

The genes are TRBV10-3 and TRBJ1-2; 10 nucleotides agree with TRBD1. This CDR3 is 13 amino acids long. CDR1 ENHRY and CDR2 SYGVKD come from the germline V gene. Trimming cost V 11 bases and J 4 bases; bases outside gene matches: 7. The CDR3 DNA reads TGTGCCGTCGGGACAGGGGAAGGCTATGGCTACACCTTC. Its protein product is CAVGTGEGYGYTF.

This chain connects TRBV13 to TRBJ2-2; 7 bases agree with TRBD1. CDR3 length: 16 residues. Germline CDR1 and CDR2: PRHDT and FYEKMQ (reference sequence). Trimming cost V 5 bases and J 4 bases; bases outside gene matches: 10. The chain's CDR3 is CASSPDKGAATGELFF. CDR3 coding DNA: TGTGCCAGCAGCCCCGATAAGGGGGCGGCCACCGGGGAGCTGTTTTTT.

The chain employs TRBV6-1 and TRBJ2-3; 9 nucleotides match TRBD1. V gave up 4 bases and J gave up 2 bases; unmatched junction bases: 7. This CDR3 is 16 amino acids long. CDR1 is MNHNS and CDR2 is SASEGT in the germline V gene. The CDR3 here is CASSAGTGTYTDTQYF. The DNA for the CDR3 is TGTGCCAGCAGTGCAGGGACAGGGACCTACACAGATACGCAGTATTTT.

The CDR3 sequence is CASADLGVRHTDTQYF. The CDR3 nucleotides are TGTGCCTCAGCGGATCTCGGGGTCCGACACACAGATACGCAGTATTTT. J is TRBJ2-3 and V is TRBV28; TRBD2 might be the D (5 bases). Germline CDR1 and CDR2: MDHEN and SYDVKM. The CDR3 is made up of 16 amino acids. V was shortened by 11 bases and J by 2 bases, with 23 bases between the two germline ends.

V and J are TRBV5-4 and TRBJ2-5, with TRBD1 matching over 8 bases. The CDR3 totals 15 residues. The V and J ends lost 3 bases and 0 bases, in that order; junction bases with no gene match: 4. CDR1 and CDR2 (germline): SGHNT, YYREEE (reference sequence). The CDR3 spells CASSSGDRYQETQYF. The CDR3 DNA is TGTGCCAGCAGCTCAGGGGACAGGTACCAAGAGACCCAGTACTTC.

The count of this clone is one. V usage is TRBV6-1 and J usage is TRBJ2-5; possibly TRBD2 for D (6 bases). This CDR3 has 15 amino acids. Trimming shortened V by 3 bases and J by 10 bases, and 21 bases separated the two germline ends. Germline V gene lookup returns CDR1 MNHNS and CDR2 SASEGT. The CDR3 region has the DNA TGTGCCAGCAGTGACCCGGGACTCCTCGTCGGGGACCAGTACTTC. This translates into CASSDPGLLVGDQYF.

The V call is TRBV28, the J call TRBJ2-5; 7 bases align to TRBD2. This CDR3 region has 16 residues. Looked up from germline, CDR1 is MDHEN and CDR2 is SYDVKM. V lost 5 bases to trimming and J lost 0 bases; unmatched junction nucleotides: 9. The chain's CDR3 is CASSPIAGRNQETQYF. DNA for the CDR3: TGTGCCAGCAGTCCTATAGCGGGCCGAAACCAAGAGACCCAGTACTTC. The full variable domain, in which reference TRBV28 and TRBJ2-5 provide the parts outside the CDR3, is DVKVTQSSRYLVKRTGEKVFLECVQDMDHENMFWYRQDPGLGLRLIYFSYDVKMKEKGDIPEGYSVSREKKERFSLILESASTNQTSMYLCASSPIAGRNQETQYFGPGTRLLVL.

The CDR3 is CASSDGGSPDTQYF. DNA for the CDR3: TGTGCCAGCTCAGACGGAGGGAGCCCAGATACGCAGTATTTT. The chain is built from TRBV18 and TRBJ2-3; D perhaps matches TRBD2 (6 bases). The CDR3 length is 14 residues. Germline-derived CDR1 and CDR2 are KGHSH and LQKENI. Trimming left V 5 bases short and J 4 bases short, with 13 bases between.

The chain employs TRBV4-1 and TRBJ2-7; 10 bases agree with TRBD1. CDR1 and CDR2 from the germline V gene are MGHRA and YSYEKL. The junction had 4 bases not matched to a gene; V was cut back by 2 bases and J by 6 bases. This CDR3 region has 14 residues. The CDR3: CASSQSGQGGEQYF. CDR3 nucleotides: TGCGCCAGCAGCCAAAGCGGACAGGGGGGCGAGCAGTACTTC.

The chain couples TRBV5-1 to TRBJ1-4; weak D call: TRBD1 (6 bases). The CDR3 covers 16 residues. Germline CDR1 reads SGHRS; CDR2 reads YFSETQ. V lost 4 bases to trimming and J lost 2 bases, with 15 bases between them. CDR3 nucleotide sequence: TGCGCCAGCAGCCCGGTACCGGGACACACTAATGAAAAACTGTTTTTT. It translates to CASSPVPGHTNEKLFF.